Following are 5 T cell receptor beta chains from one sample sequenced in a study of cytomegalovirus exposure and HLA in healthy donors. TCRdb keeps only in-frame clones here, not all; method: immunoSEQ multiplex PCR. This table holds approximately 140,000 clones, around 88% found once. Sequenced material: PBMCs. The source of these receptors is a woman between 18 and 29 years old in good health and CMV-seropositive.

The genes are TRBV19 and TRBJ2-7; 10 positions match TRBD1. The V segment lost 6 bases and the J segment 2 bases; nucleotides outside the gene matches: 7. This CDR3 is 15 amino acids long. The germline gives CDR1 LNHDA, CDR2 SQIVND (reference sequence). CDR3 nucleotide sequence: TGTGCCAGTAGCCAAGCCGGGACAGGGGCCTACGAGCAGTACTTC. Residues: CASSQAGTGAYEQYF.

The chain employs TRBV6-4 and TRBJ1-6, with a tentative D call TRBD1 (5 bases). This CDR3 region has 14 residues. Trimming shortened V by 6 bases and J by 5 bases, and 11 bases separated the two germline ends. CDR1 and CDR2 (germline): MRHNA, SNTAGT. CDR3 nucleotides: TGTGCCAGCAGGGACGGGACTAATAATTCACCCCTCCACTTT. This gives the protein CASRDGTNNSPLHF.

The chain couples TRBV4-2 to TRBJ2-7, with TRBD1 as a possible D gene (6 bases). The CDR3 extends over 17 amino acids. V was clipped by 1 base and J by 7 bases, with 23 bases between them. Germline V gives CDR1 LGHNA, CDR2 YNFKEQ. The CDR3 is CASSQGGTGPKGEEQYF. The DNA of the CDR3 is TGTGCCAGCAGCCAAGGGGGGACCGGGCCTAAGGGGGAAGAGCAGTACTTC.

This sequence joins TRBV5-1 and TRBJ2-5, with a tentative D call TRBD1 (5 bases). The CDR3 consists of 15 residues. With 4 bases removed from V and 4 bases from J, the gap between germline ends came to 17 bases. CDR1 SGHRS and CDR2 YFSETQ come from the germline V gene. CDR3 DNA: TGCGCCAGCAGCCCCGCTCGGACACGAGGAGAGACCCAGTACTTC. This codes for CASSPARTRGETQYF.

The CDR3: CASSLGSGHTEAFF. Here the CDR3 DNA reads TGCGCCAGCAGCTTGGGTTCAGGTCACACTGAAGCTTTCTTT. V is TRBV5-1 and J is TRBJ1-1, with unresolved D. The V end was cut by 0 bases, the J end by 3 bases, with 9 bases between. Per germline, CDR1 SGHRS and CDR2 YFSETQ. This CDR3 contains 14 residues.